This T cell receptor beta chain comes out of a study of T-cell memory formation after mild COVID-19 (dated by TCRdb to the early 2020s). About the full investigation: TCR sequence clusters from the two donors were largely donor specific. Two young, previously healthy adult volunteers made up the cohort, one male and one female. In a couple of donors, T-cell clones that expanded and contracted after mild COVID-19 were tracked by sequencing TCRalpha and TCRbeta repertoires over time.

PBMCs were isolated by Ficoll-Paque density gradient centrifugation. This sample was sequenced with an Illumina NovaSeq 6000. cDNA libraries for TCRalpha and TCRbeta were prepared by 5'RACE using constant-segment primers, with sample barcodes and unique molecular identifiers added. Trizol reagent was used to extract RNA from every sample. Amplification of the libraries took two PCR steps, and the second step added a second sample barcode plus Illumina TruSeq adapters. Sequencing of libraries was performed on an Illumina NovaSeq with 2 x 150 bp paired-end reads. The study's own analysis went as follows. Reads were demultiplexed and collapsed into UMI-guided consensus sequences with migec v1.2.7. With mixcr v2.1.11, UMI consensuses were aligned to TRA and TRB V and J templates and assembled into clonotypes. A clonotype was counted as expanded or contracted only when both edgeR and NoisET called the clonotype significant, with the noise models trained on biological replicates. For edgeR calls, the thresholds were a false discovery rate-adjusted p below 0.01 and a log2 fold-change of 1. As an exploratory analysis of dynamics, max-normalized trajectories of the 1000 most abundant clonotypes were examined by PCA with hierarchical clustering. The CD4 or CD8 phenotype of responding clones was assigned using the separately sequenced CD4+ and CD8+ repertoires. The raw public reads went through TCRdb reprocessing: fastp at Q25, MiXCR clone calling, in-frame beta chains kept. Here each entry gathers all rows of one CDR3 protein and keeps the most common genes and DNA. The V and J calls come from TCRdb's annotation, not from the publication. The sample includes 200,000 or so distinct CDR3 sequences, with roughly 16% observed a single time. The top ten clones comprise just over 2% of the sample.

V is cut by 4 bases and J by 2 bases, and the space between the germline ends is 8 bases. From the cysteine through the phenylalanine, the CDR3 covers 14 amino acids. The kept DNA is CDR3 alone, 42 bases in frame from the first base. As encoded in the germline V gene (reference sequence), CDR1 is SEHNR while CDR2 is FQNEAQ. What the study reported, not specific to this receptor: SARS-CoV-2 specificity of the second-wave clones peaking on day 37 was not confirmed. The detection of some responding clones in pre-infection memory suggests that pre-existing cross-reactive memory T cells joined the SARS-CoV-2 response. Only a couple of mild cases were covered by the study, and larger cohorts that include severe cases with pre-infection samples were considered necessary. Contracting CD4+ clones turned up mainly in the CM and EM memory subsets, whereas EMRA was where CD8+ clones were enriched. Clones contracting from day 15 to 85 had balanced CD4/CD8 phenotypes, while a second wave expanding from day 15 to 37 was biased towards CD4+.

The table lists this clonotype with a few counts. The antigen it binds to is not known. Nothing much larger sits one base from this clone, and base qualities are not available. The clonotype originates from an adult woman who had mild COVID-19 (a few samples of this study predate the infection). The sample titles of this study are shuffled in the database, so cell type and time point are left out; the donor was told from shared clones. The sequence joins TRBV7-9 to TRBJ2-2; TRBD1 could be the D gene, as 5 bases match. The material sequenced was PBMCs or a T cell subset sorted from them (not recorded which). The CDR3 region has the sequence CASSSQGNTGELFF. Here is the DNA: TGTGCCAGCAGCTCGCAGGGTAACACCGGGGAGCTGTTTTTT.